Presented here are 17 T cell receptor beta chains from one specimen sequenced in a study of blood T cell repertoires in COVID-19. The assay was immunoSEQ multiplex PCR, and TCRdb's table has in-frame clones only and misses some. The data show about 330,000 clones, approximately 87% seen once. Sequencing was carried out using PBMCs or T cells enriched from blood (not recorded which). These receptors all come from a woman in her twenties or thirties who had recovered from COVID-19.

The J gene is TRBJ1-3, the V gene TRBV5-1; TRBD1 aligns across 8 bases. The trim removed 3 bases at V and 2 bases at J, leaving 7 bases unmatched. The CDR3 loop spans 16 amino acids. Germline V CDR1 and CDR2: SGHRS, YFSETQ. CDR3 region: CASSSTGQGTGNTIYF. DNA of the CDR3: TGCGCCAGCAGCTCGACAGGACAGGGAACTGGAAACACCATATATTTT.

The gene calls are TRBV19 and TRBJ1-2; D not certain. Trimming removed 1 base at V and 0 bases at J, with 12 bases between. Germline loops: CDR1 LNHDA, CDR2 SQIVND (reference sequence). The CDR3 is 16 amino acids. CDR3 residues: CASSIGARGPNYGYTF. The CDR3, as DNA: TGTGCCAGTAGTATAGGGGCCCGGGGTCCTAACTATGGCTACACCTTC. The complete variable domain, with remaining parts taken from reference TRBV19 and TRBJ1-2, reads DGGITQSPKYLFRKEGQNVTLSCEQNLNHDAMYWYRQDPGQGLRLIYYSQIVNDFQKGDIAEGYSVSREKKESFPLTVTSAQKNPTAFYLCASSIGARGPNYGYTFGSGTRLTVV.

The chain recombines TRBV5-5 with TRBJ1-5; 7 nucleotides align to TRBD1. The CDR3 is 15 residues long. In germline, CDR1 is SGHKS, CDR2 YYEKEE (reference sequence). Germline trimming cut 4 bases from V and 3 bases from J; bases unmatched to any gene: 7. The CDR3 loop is CASSDGTDLNQPQHF. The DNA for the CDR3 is TGTGCCAGCAGCGACGGGACAGACCTCAATCAGCCCCAGCATTTT.

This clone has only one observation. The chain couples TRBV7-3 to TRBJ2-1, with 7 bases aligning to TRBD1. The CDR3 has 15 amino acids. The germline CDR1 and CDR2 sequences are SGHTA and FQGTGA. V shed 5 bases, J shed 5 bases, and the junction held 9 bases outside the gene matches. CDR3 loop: CASSVETGYDNEQFF. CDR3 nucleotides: TGTGCCAGCAGCGTAGAGACAGGGTATGACAATGAGCAGTTCTTC. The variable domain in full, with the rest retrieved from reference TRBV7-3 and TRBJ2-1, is GAGVSQTPSNKVTEKGKYVELRCDPISGHTALYWYRQSLGQGPEFLIYFQGTGAADDSGLPNDRFFAVRPEGSVSTLKIQRTERGDSAVYLCASSVETGYDNEQFFGPGTRLTVL.

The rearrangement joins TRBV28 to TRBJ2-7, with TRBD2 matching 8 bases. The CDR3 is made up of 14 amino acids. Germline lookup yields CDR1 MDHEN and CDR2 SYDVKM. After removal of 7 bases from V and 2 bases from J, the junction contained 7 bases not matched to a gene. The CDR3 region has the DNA TGTGCCAGCACAGGGGTTAGCGGGGCCTACGAGCAGTACTTC. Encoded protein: CASTGVSGAYEQYF.

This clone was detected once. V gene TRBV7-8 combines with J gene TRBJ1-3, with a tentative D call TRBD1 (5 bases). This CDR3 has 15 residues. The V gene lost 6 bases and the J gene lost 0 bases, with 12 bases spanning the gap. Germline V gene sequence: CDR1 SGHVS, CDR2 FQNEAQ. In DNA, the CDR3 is TGTGCCAGCAGGGACACACTAAGCTCTGGAAACACCATATATTTT. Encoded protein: CASRDTLSSGNTIYF.

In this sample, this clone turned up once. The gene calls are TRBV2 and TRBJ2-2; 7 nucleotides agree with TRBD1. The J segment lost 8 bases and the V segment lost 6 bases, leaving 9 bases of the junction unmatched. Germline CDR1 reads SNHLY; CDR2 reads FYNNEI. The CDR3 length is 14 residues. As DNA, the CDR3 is TGTGCCAGCAGCGAGGACAGGTTCGCGGGGGAGCTGTTTTTT. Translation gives CASSEDRFAGELFF.

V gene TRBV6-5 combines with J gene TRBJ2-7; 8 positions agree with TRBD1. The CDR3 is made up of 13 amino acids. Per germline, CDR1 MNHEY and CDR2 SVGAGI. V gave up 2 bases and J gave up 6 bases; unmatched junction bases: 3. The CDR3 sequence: CASSYTTGAEQYF. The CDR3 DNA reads TGTGCCAGCAGTTACACGACAGGGGCCGAGCAGTACTTC.

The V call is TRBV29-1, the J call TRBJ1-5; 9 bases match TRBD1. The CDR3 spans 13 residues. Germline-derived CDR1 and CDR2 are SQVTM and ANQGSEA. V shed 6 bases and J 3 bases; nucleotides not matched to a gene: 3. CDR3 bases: TGCAGCGTGGGACAGGGCGACAATCAGCCCCAGCATTTT. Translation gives CSVGQGDNQPQHF.

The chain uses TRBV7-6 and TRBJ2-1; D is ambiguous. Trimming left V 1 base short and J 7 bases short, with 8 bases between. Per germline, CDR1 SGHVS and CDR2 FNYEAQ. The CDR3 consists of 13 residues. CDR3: CASSLVLSNEQFF. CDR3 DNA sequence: TGTGCCAGCAGCTTAGTCCTGAGTAATGAGCAGTTCTTC.

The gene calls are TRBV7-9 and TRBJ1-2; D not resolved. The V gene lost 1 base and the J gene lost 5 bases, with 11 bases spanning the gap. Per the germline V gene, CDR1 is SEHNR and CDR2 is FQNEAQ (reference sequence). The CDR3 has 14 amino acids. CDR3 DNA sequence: TGTGCCAGCAGCTTAGGGGCCCTTAGGTATGGCTACACCTTC. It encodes CASSLGALRYGYTF.

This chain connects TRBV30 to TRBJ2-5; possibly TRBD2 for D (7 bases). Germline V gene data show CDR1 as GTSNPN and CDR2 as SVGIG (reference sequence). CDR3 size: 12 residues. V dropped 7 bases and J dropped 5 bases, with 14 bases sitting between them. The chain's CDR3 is CASRGGGETQYF. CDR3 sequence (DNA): TGTGCCTCTCGAGGGGGGGGTGAGACCCAGTACTTC.

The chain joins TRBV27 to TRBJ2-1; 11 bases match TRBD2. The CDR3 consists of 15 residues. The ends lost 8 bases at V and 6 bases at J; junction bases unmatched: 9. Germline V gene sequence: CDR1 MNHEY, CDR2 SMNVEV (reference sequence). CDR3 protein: CASGYSGGAANEQFF. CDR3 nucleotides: TGTGCCAGCGGGTATAGCGGGGGGGCCGCCAATGAGCAGTTCTTC.

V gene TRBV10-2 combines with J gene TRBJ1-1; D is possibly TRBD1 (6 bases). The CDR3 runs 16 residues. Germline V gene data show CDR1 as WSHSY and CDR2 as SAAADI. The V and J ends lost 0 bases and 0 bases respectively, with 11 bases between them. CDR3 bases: TGCGCCAGCAGTGAGTCATGGACAGTCATGAACACTGAAGCTTTCTTT. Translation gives CASSESWTVMNTEAFF.

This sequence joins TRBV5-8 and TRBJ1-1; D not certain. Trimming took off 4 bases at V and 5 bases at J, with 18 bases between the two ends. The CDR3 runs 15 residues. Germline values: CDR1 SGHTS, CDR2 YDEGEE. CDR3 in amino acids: CASSLYGLGETEAFF. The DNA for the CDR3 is TGTGCCAGCAGCCTTTATGGGCTCGGGGAAACTGAAGCTTTCTTT.

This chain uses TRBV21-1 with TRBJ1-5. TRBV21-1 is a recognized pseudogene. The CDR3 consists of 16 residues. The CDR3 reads CASSKEDPRGNQPQHF. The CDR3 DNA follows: TGTGCCAGCAGCAAAGAAGACCCGAGGGGCAATCAGCCCCAGCATTTT.

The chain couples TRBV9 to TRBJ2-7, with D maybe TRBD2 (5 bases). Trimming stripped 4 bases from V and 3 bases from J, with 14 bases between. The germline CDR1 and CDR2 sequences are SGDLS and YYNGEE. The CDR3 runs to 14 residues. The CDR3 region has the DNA TGTGCCAGCAGCTCTAACGGACTGAGCTACGAGCAGTACTTC. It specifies CASSSNGLSYEQYF.